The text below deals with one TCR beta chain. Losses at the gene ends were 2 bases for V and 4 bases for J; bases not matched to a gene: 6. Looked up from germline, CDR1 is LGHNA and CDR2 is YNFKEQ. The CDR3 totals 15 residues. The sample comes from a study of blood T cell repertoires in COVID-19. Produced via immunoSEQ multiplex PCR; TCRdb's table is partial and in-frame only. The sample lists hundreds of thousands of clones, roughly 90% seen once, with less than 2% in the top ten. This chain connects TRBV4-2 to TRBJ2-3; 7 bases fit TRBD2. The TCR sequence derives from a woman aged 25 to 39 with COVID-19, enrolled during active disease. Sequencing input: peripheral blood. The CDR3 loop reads CASSQNWRGSDTQYF. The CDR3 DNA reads TGTGCCAGCAGCCAAAACTGGCGGGGGTCAGATACGCAGTATTTT.